The clone carrying this T cell receptor beta chain was seen many times. The target antigen is unknown. Memory CD4+ cells were defined as CD4+CD45RO+CD25-. This CDR3 is built from 14 residues. Trimming removed 7 bases from V and 2 bases from J; junction bases left unmatched: 7. Amplification of TRBV12-4/TRBJ1-2 clonotypes used adaptor-ligated barcode primers. TCRdb fed the multiplex PCR reads into MiXCR, producing one record per CDR3 protein. The data contain almost 550 distinct CDR3 sequences, under 25% of them singletons. General observations from the study: In terms of TCR gene usage, tumor memory CD4+ T cells clustered together with blood and lymph node memory CD4+ cells, as well as with lymph node naive CD4+ cells. Under 2.2% of tumor Treg sequences matched blood Tregs or memory cells. Tumor Tregs overlapped most with tumor, then blood, naive CD4+ cells.

The chain employs TRBV12-3 or TRBV12-4 and TRBJ1-2; 7 bases align to TRBD1. This TCR was sampled from a female donor with breast cancer. The sequenced material came from memory CD4+ T cells sorted from blood. Described subset: memory CD4+ T cells, CD4+CD45RO+CD25-. The CDR3 DNA follows: TGTGCCAGCACTCGGACAGGAGGGAACTATGGCTACACCTTC. This sequence encodes CASTRTGGNYGYTF.